The clone carrying this TCR beta chain was observed at least ten times. RNA transcripts were the template for amplifying TCR beta CDR3 regions. Carried out on the TCR CDR3, a first-round RT-PCR used the HTBI primer set. One entry per CDR3 protein results from TCRdb running MiXCR on the multiplex PCR reads. The sample holds about 280,000 distinct CDR3 sequences, 25% seen once. V gave up 4 bases and J gave up 1 base, with 17 bases separating them. From germline, CDR1 is WSHSY and CDR2 SAAADI. CDR3 size: 17 residues. This specimen belongs to a study of T cells in Graves' hyperthyroidism and ophthalmopathy.

This chain links TRBV10-2 with TRBJ1-5; no firm D call. Sequencing used blood. The source of this sequence is a man between 40 and 49 years old with Graves' hyperthyroidism that later progressed to Graves' ophthalmopathy. The CDR3 reads CASSARAKGESNQPQHF. DNA for the CDR3: TGCGCCAGCAGTGCCCGGGCCAAGGGTGAGAGCAATCAGCCCCAGCATTTT.